Given below is one TCR beta chain in context. Antigen specificity is unknown. The V gene's germline CDR1 is SGHRS and CDR2 YFSETQ. Trimming cost V 4 bases and J 6 bases; bases outside gene matches: 6. The CDR3 runs to 15 residues. This sample was included in a study of cytomegalovirus exposure and HLA in healthy donors. General study results and limits: The tendency of first-cohort TCR clusters to co-occur in the 100 to 150 validation repertoires emerged from a later analysis.

TCRdb's table, derived via immunoSEQ multiplex PCR, lists solely in-frame clones and lacks some. The data contain 150,000 to 200,000 clones, approximately 88% of them singletons. The chain employs TRBV5-1 and TRBJ2-2; 10 nucleotides align to TRBD2. The TCR sequence derives from a man aged 18 to 30 in good health and CMV-seropositive. The sequenced sample was PBMCs. In nucleotides, the CDR3 is TGCGCCAGCAGCCGGACTAGCGGTACTGCCGGGGAGCTGTTTTTT. The encoded protein is CASSRTSGTAGELFF.